Listed here are 23 T cell receptor beta chains from one sample, sequenced in a study of T-cell reconstitution after alpha-beta-depleted transplantation in children. During its preparation, the TCRbeta library received unique molecular identifiers. TCRdb reanalysed the PCR reads using MiXCR and keeps one entry per CDR3 protein. The table lists 300,000 to 350,000 distinct CDR3 sequences, 15% to 20% of them singletons. Source: PBMCs, mostly from graft donor cells, taken 360 days after TCRalphabeta/CD19-depleted stem cell transplant. The receptors here all came from a male patient between 2 and 10 years old who had a stem cell transplant for acute lymphoblastic leukemia, so the T cells may come from the graft donor.

There are many counts of this clonotype. This chain links TRBV5-1 with TRBJ1-4; D might be TRBD1 (5 bases). The V gene's germline CDR1 is SGHRS and CDR2 YFSETQ. V was pared by 0 bases and J by 3 bases, with 12 bases between. The CDR3 contains 16 residues. CDR3 in DNA: TGCGCCAGCAGCTTGGCCGGGCGGGGACCTAATGAAAAACTGTTTTTT. Encoded protein: CASSLAGRGPNEKLFF.

This chain links TRBV11-2 with TRBJ2-1, with D possibly matching TRBD1 (6 bases). The CDR3 totals 19 residues. Germline V lookup: CDR1 SGHAT, CDR2 FQNNGV. The V end lost 1 base, the J end lost 7 bases, and 26 bases lay between the germline ends. The CDR3 nucleotides are TGTGCCAGCAGCTTAGGAGTCCGGGACACCAAGCTCCCTCAGAATGAGCAGTTCTTC. Protein sequence: CASSLGVRDTKLPQNEQFF.

The chain employs TRBV20-1 and TRBJ2-5; D unclear. Germline-derived CDR1 and CDR2 are DFQATT and SNEGSKA (reference sequence). Between the trimmed V and J ends, which lost 3 bases and 0 bases, there was a span of 8 bases. CDR3 length equals 13 residues. The CDR3: CSARSQYQETQYF. The CDR3 coding sequence is TGCAGTGCTAGGAGTCAGTACCAAGAGACCCAGTACTTC.

This clonotype was observed many times. The chain carries TRBV28 and TRBJ2-3; 7 bases map to TRBD2. Germline-derived CDR1 and CDR2 are MDHEN and SYDVKM. The junction had 7 bases not matched to a gene; V was cut back by 4 bases and J by 6 bases. CDR3 size: 14 residues. The CDR3 DNA follows: TGTGCCAGCAGTTCCAGCGGGAAAGGTGATACGCAGTATTTT. Translated, it gives CASSSSGKGDTQYF.

In its sample, this clonotype was seen many times. This chain joins TRBV18 and TRBJ2-2; 9 positions agree with TRBD1. The germline V gene has CDR1 KGHSH and CDR2 LQKENI. V trimming: 6 bases; J trimming: 6 bases; junction bases outside the gene matches: 8. This CDR3 is built from 15 residues. CDR3 amino acids: CASSRTGGASGELFF. CDR3 sequence (DNA): TGTGCCAGCTCTAGAACAGGGGGCGCGTCCGGGGAGCTGTTTTTT.

Here the CDR3 reads CASSEAGSQPQHF. Here the CDR3 DNA reads TGTGCCAGCAGTGAGGCAGGGAGTCAGCCCCAGCATTTT. The chain has TRBV25-1 and TRBJ1-5; TRBD1 might be the D (5 bases). The CDR3 is 13 residues long. Trimming cost V 3 bases and J 6 bases, with 9 bases left between them. Germline CDR1 reads MGHDK; CDR2 reads SYGVNS. The full variable domain, rest sourced from reference TRBV25-1 and TRBJ1-5, is EADIYQTPRYLVIGTGKKITLECSQTMGHDKMYWYQQDPGMELHLIHYSYGVNSTEKGDLSSESTVSRIRTEHFPLTLESARPSHTSQYLCASSEAGSQPQHFGDGTRLSIL.

This clonotype has ten or more counts. The J gene is TRBJ2-7, the V gene TRBV9; 9 nucleotides align to TRBD1. This CDR3 is built from 15 residues. J gave up 3 bases and V 0 bases, and 4 bases lay outside the gene matches. Germline lookup yields CDR1 SGDLS and CDR2 YYNGEE. Written as DNA, the CDR3 is TGTGCCAGCAGCGTAGCCGCGGACAGGGGCTACGAGCAGTACTTC. Residues: CASSVAADRGYEQYF. Full variable domain (missing parts from reference TRBV9 and TRBJ2-7): DSGVTQTPKHLITATGQRVTLRCSPRSGDLSVYWYQQSLDQGLQFLIQYYNGEERAKGNILERFSAQQFPDLHSELNLSSLELGDSALYFCASSVAADRGYEQYFGPGTRLTVT.

This clonotype turned up a few times. The rearrangement uses TRBV12-3 or TRBV12-4 and TRBJ1-2; unclear D gene. The CDR3 is 13 amino acids. The V gene lost 2 bases and the J gene lost 5 bases, with 9 bases spanning the gap. CDR3 in amino acids: CASSLPGRYGYTF. The CDR3 bases are TGTGCCAGCAGTTTACCCGGGAGATATGGCTACACCTTC.

This chain uses TRBV27 with TRBJ2-7; TRBD2 is a possible D gene (6 bases). This CDR3 is built from 13 residues. Germline loops: CDR1 MNHEY, CDR2 SMNVEV (reference sequence). V lost 8 bases to trimming and J lost 2 bases, with 13 bases between them. The CDR3 sequence: CASGPGEAYEQYF. CDR3 sequence (DNA): TGTGCCAGCGGTCCGGGAGAAGCCTACGAGCAGTACTTC.

The J gene is TRBJ1-5, the V gene TRBV12-3 or TRBV12-4; D might be TRBD1 (6 bases). The CDR3 spans 15 residues. V shed 3 bases and J shed 4 bases, with 13 bases lying between them. For the CDR3, the DNA is TGTGCCAGCAGTTTTGCGACAGGCTATAATCAGCCCCAGCATTTT. Translating it yields CASSFATGYNQPQHF.

The rearrangement links TRBV4-3 to TRBJ2-3, with 7 positions matching TRBD2. CDR1 is LGHNA and CDR2 is YSLEER in the germline V gene. The CDR3 is made up of 16 amino acids. Trimming removed 0 bases from V and 2 bases from J; junction bases left unmatched: 5. This CDR3 reads CASSQESSGSTDTQYF. The CDR3 DNA reads as TGCGCCAGCAGCCAAGAATCTAGCGGTTCCACAGATACGCAGTATTTT.

This clonotype was counted only a few times. The V call is TRBV7-3, the J call TRBJ2-3, with 9 bases aligning to TRBD2. Germline values: CDR1 SGHTA, CDR2 FQGTGA. Trimming at V came to 1 base and at J to 2 bases, leaving 10 bases not matched to a gene. This CDR3 is built from 18 residues. Here the CDR3 DNA reads TGTGCCAGCAGCTTAATTTTCGGCGGGAGGGGAAACACAGATACGCAGTATTTT. Its protein product is CASSLIFGGRGNTDTQYF.

This clonotype has just a few counts. This chain uses TRBV4-1 with TRBJ1-2, with D uncertain. Per the germline V gene, CDR1 is MGHRA and CDR2 is YSYEKL. V gave up 0 bases and J gave up 8 bases, with 13 bases separating them. The CDR3 covers 14 residues. The DNA for the CDR3 is TGCGCCAGCAGCCAAGATCTGAATGGGGAGGGCTACACCTTC. It encodes CASSQDLNGEGYTF.

This clonotype was recorded a few times. V and J are TRBV28 and TRBJ1-5, with TRBD1 as a possible D gene (6 bases). The germline CDR1 and CDR2 sequences are MDHEN and SYDVKM. Between the trimmed V and J ends, which lost 6 bases and 4 bases, there was a span of 19 bases. The CDR3 consists of 16 residues. This CDR3 is CASRKTGLPINQPQHF. The CDR3 region has the DNA TGTGCCAGCAGAAAAACAGGGCTTCCGATTAATCAGCCCCAGCATTTT.

This clonotype was seen repeatedly, ten times or more. The gene calls are TRBV20-1 and TRBJ2-1, with 7 bases aligning to TRBD2. The length of the CDR3 is 14 residues. V lost 4 bases, J lost 8 bases, and 11 bases stayed unmatched. Per the germline V gene, CDR1 is DFQATT and CDR2 is SNEGSKA (reference sequence). The CDR3 nucleotides are TGCAGTGCTACCGGGACTACAGGTGTCGATGAGCAGTTCTTC. Translating gives CSATGTTGVDEQFF.

This clonotype came up a few times. The J gene is TRBJ2-3, the V gene TRBV10-3; D is possibly TRBD1 or TRBD2 (5 bases each). CDR1 ENHRY and CDR2 SYGVKD come from the germline V gene. Trimming took 6 bases from V and 2 from J, leaving 9 bases between them. This CDR3 is 13 amino acids long. CDR3 in amino acids: CAISPGATDTQYF. The CDR3 DNA reads as TGTGCCATCAGCCCCGGGGCCACAGATACGCAGTATTTT.

This clonotype was observed a single time. This chain links TRBV12-3 or TRBV12-4 with TRBJ2-5, with D perhaps TRBD1 (6 bases). V dropped 3 bases and J dropped 0 bases, with 11 bases sitting between them. The CDR3 totals 15 residues. The CDR3 DNA sequence: TGTGCCAGCAGTTTGGGGACACGATACCAAGAGACCCAGTACTTC. It specifies CASSLGTRYQETQYF.

The gene calls are TRBV5-1 and TRBJ2-1; D may correspond to TRBD1 or TRBD2 (5 bases each). Germline V lookup: CDR1 SGHRS, CDR2 YFSETQ. The length of the CDR3 is 16 residues. V was trimmed by 4 bases and J by 2 bases, leaving 16 bases between them. Here the CDR3 reads CASSGGTGKAYNEQFF. Here the CDR3 DNA reads TGCGCCAGCAGCGGGGGTACGGGAAAGGCCTACAATGAGCAGTTCTTC.

This clonotype was counted a few times. Here the CDR3 DNA reads TGCGCCAGCAGCTTCAGGGACAGTAGGAAAAACATTCAGTACTTC. Its protein product is CASSFRDSRKNIQYF. The rearrangement uses TRBV5-1 and TRBJ2-4; 7 bases are a match to TRBD1. CDR1 is SGHRS and CDR2 is YFSETQ in the germline V gene. This CDR3 region has 15 residues. The V segment lost 2 bases and the J segment 4 bases; nucleotides outside the gene matches: 6.

This clonotype was recorded many times. The chain employs TRBV7-2 and TRBJ2-1; possible D gene TRBD2, 5 bases. Germline V gene data show CDR1 as SGHTA and CDR2 as FQGNSA. This CDR3 spans 11 amino acids. V dropped 6 bases and J dropped 7 bases, with 7 bases sitting between them. The CDR3 protein is CASSRRNEQFF. The DNA for the CDR3 is TGTGCCAGCAGTAGGAGGAATGAGCAGTTCTTC.

This clonotype has a handful of counts. The CDR3 sequence: CASSYRQGPYEQYF. As DNA, the CDR3 is TGTGCCAGCAGCTATAGACAGGGGCCCTACGAGCAGTACTTC. J is TRBJ2-7 and V is TRBV7-2, with TRBD1 matching 8 bases. The V segment lost 4 bases and the J segment 2 bases; nucleotides outside the gene matches: 4. Germline lookup yields CDR1 SGHTA and CDR2 FQGNSA. This CDR3 is built from 14 residues.

The rearrangement uses TRBV15 and TRBJ2-7; no firm D call. The CDR3 loop spans 13 amino acids. V lost 3 bases, J lost 6 bases, and 12 bases lay in between. Germline loops: CDR1 LNHNV, CDR2 YYDKDF (reference sequence). The CDR3 sequence is CATSRETWGEQYF. DNA of the CDR3: TGTGCCACCAGCAGGGAGACATGGGGCGAGCAGTACTTC.

In the case of this clonotype: Given the absence of the conserved phenylalanine or tryptophan at the CDR3 end, a read error is likely. The DNA is omitted, as the CDR3 cannot be located on it reliably, and the CDR3 follows TCRdb's listing. This rearrangement joins TRBV28 to TRBJ2-7; TRBD1, the D gene given by the table, was not confirmed from the DNA. Germline CDR1 reads MDHEN; CDR2 reads SYDVKM. The CDR3 numbers 11 amino acids, ends counted. Here the CDR3 reads CASSSGHYREM.